The 32 T cell receptor beta chains given below trace back to one sample, sequenced in a study of cytomegalovirus exposure and HLA in healthy donors. Profiling relied on immunoSEQ multiplex PCR, and the TCRdb table lists in-frame clones only, not all of them. The sample shows about 250,000 clones, about 90% of them seen only once. The sequencing input was PBMCs. These receptor sequences come from a man aged 18 to 30 in good health and CMV-seropositive.

V usage is TRBV7-2 and J usage is TRBJ2-7, with 7 bases identical to TRBD2. Germline V gives CDR1 SGHTA, CDR2 FQGNSA. CDR3 size: 14 residues. Losses at the gene ends were 3 bases for V and 0 bases for J; bases not matched to a gene: 2. CDR3 DNA sequence: TGTGCCAGCAGCTTCGGCGGGAGCTCCTACGAGCAGTACTTC. Translation: CASSFGGSSYEQYF.

The chain is built from TRBV4-1 and TRBJ1-5; maybe TRBD1 (6 bases). This CDR3 region has 15 residues. V lost 1 base and J 8 bases, leaving 15 bases between the germline ends. CDR1 and CDR2 (germline): MGHRA, YSYEKL. The CDR3 loop is CASSQVSGVVEPQHF. The DNA of the CDR3 is TGCGCCAGCAGCCAAGTGTCAGGGGTGGTGGAGCCCCAGCATTTT.

The chain employs TRBV6-6 and TRBJ2-7; 9 nucleotides align to TRBD1. Germline assignment: CDR1 MNHNY and CDR2 SVGAGI (reference sequence). CDR3 length: 15 residues. With V trimmed by 6 bases and J by 1 base, 7 bases remained unmatched. The CDR3 spells CASSRGTGYSYEQYF. CDR3 nucleotide sequence: TGTGCCAGCAGCCGAGGGACAGGGTATTCCTACGAGCAGTACTTC.

This clone appeared once. The V call is TRBV4-1, the J call TRBJ2-2; maybe TRBD1 (6 bases). V was shortened by 7 bases and J by 2 bases, with 11 bases between the two germline ends. Germline lookup yields CDR1 MGHRA and CDR2 YSYEKL. CDR3 size: 14 residues. CDR3 in amino acids: CASNNRENTGELFF. The CDR3, as DNA: TGCGCCAGCAATAACAGGGAAAACACCGGGGAGCTGTTTTTT.

The V call is TRBV18, the J call TRBJ2-7, with 9 bases that match TRBD1. V lost 4 bases to trimming and J lost 2 bases; unmatched junction nucleotides: 9. Germline V gives CDR1 KGHSH, CDR2 LQKENI. This CDR3 comprises 16 residues. In DNA form, the CDR3 reads TGTGCCAGCTCACTCGCTACAGGGGGCCTTACCTACGAGCAGTACTTC. Protein product: CASSLATGGLTYEQYF.

V is TRBV29-1 and J is TRBJ1-2; possibly TRBD1 for D (6 bases). This CDR3 contains 11 residues. Germline V CDR1 and CDR2: SQVTM, ANQGSEA. V lost 7 bases, J lost 2 bases, and 8 bases lay in between. The CDR3 loop reads CSGGQNYGYTF. The CDR3 DNA sequence: TGCAGCGGTGGACAGAACTATGGCTACACCTTC.

CDR3 region: CASSFQTGQGYEQYF. Written as DNA, the CDR3 is TGTGCCAGCAGCTTTCAAACGGGACAGGGCTACGAGCAGTACTTC. This chain connects TRBV7-2 to TRBJ2-7; the match to TRBD1 covers 9 bases. The CDR3 extends over 15 amino acids. Germline assignment: CDR1 SGHTA and CDR2 FQGNSA. V lost 3 bases and J lost 3; bases outside the gene matches: 6.

This clone was observed a single time. J is TRBJ2-7 and V is TRBV9, with 7 bases that match TRBD2. V lost 4 bases, J lost 5 bases, and 9 bases stayed unmatched. Looked up from germline, CDR1 is SGDLS and CDR2 is YYNGEE. The CDR3 spans 14 residues. The CDR3: CASSLSGGIDEQYF. Here the CDR3 DNA reads TGTGCCAGCAGCCTATCGGGAGGTATAGACGAGCAGTACTTC.

The chain couples TRBV5-1 to TRBJ2-1; TRBD1 might be the D (6 bases). In germline, CDR1 is SGHRS, CDR2 YFSETQ. This CDR3 has 14 amino acids. The V end lost 0 bases, the J end lost 8 bases, and 12 bases lay between the germline ends. The CDR3 DNA reads as TGCGCCAGCAGCTTGGCCGGCAGGGGCTATGAGCAGTTCTTC. Amino acid sequence: CASSLAGRGYEQFF.

This chain joins TRBV5-6 and TRBJ1-4; 8 nucleotides line up with TRBD1. This CDR3 has 13 residues. The germline gives CDR1 SGHDT, CDR2 YYEEEE. V lost 4 bases, J lost 8 bases, and 4 bases stayed unmatched. CDR3 amino acids: CASSPGTGEKLFF. The CDR3 nucleotides read TGTGCCAGCAGCCCAGGGACAGGCGAAAAACTGTTTTTT.

This chain links TRBV10-1 with TRBJ2-2; 9 bases line up with TRBD1. There are 14 residues in the CDR3. Germline V gene data show CDR1 as WNHNN and CDR2 as SYGVQD (reference sequence). Trimming took 8 bases from V and 5 from J; bases not matched to a gene: 6. CDR3 amino acids: CASGGQGGTGELFF. The DNA for the CDR3 is TGCGCCAGCGGGGGACAGGGTGGTACCGGGGAGCTGTTTTTT.

The chain combines TRBV27 with TRBJ2-3; 7 nucleotides match TRBD1. The J segment lost 4 bases and the V segment lost 4 bases, leaving 11 bases of the junction unmatched. The CDR3 is 16 residues long. Looked up from germline, CDR1 is MNHEY and CDR2 is SMNVEV (reference sequence). CDR3 in amino acids: CASSSSTGVVADTQYF. The CDR3 coding sequence is TGTGCCAGCAGTTCAAGTACAGGGGTCGTCGCAGATACGCAGTATTTT.

This clone was observed a handful of times. The chain carries TRBV18 and TRBJ2-1; D is possibly TRBD2 (6 bases). The ends were cut back, 3 bases at V and 3 bases at J, with 12 bases in the middle. The CDR3 extends over 15 amino acids. Germline assignment: CDR1 KGHSH and CDR2 LQKENI. The CDR3, as DNA: TGTGCCAGCTCACCCCGGGACTCCTACTACAATGAGCAGTTCTTC. The encoded protein is CASSPRDSYYNEQFF.

The chain joins TRBV12-2 to TRBJ2-7; whether TRBD2, the table's D call, matches the DNA was not checked. TRBV12-2 is designated a pseudogene. This CDR3 has 16 amino acids. CDR3: CASRLTVREGQYEQYF. In nucleotides, the CDR3 is TGTGCAAGTCGCTTAACGGTGCGGGAGGGCCAGTACGAGCAGTACTTC.

This clone appeared a single time. V gene TRBV12-2 combines with J gene TRBJ2-1; the table gives TRBD2 as D, unverified against the DNA. TRBV12-2 is labeled a pseudogene. The CDR3 extends over 16 amino acids. CDR3 residues: CASRLACSGLCSEQFF. CDR3 coding DNA: TGTGCAAGTCGCTTAGCGTGTAGCGGACTCTGTAGTGAGCAGTTCTTC.

The sample holds one count of this clone. The junction differs from germline at one of its ends, possibly a read error. The J gene is TRBJ1-2, the V gene TRBV28; D perhaps matches TRBD1 (6 bases). The CDR3 extends over 11 amino acids. Germline CDR1 MDHEN, CDR2 SYDVKM. This chain's CDR3 is CASSSRDTLLF. The CDR3 DNA follows: TGTGCCAGCAGTTCCCGGGACACCCTACTCTTC.

Note on this clone: The junction departs from the called germline gene at one end, perhaps through a read error. The chain links TRBV2 to TRBJ2-7, with 7 nucleotides matching TRBD2. The CDR3 covers 12 residues. Germline CDR1 is SNHLY and CDR2 is FYNNEI. Here the CDR3 DNA reads TGTGCCAGCAGTGGACTAGCCCGAGGGTTGAGCTTC. Its translation: CASSGLARGLSF.

Only one count was recorded for this clone. The rearrangement links TRBV10-2 to TRBJ1-2; D is possibly TRBD1 (6 bases). Germline V gives CDR1 WSHSY, CDR2 SAAADI. The CDR3 runs to 12 residues. Trimming took 10 bases from V and 8 from J, leaving 17 bases between them. The CDR3 DNA is TGCGCCACCCTAAGGGGGATATTGGGCTACACCTTC. It translates to CATLRGILGYTF.

This sequence joins TRBV11-2 and TRBJ2-1; D ambiguous. The CDR3 spans 16 residues. Germline loops: CDR1 SGHAT, CDR2 FQNNGV. Between the trimmed V and J ends, which lost 4 bases and 4 bases, there was a span of 17 bases. CDR3 sequence: CASSYSGSPAYNEQFF. CDR3 bases: TGTGCCAGCAGCTATTCGGGCAGTCCGGCGTACAATGAGCAGTTCTTC.

This sequence joins TRBV7-9 and TRBJ2-7; 7 nucleotides agree with TRBD2. The trim removed 6 bases at V and 4 bases at J, leaving 24 bases unmatched. Germline V gene data show CDR1 as SEHNR and CDR2 as FQNEAQ (reference sequence). The CDR3 has 19 residues. The chain's CDR3 is CASSFTIDVAGRDEYEQYF. CDR3 sequence (DNA): TGTGCCAGCAGTTTTACGATTGATGTGGCAGGGAGGGATGAGTACGAGCAGTACTTC.

This clone was counted once. The chain uses TRBV5-1 and TRBJ2-1; D call uncertain. The CDR3 runs to 13 residues. Germline V gives CDR1 SGHRS, CDR2 YFSETQ. With 5 bases removed from V and 4 bases from J, the gap between germline ends came to 10 bases. The CDR3 DNA follows: TGCGCCAGCAGTTCGCGGAGTTACAATGAGCAGTTCTTC. It specifies CASSSRSYNEQFF.

The genes are TRBV11-2 and TRBJ2-2, with D possibly TRBD2 on 5 matching bases. The CDR3 has 15 amino acids. V lost 4 bases and J lost 4, with 13 bases in between. Per germline, CDR1 SGHAT and CDR2 FQNNGV. CDR3 in amino acids: CASSWTEGLTGELFF. The CDR3 nucleotides are TGTGCCAGCAGCTGGACTGAGGGTCTCACCGGGGAGCTGTTTTTT.

The chain has TRBV29-1 and TRBJ1-1; 7 bases are shared with TRBD1. V dropped 6 bases and J dropped 2; count of bases not matched to a gene: 3. The CDR3 sequence is 12 residues long. Germline V gene lookup returns CDR1 SQVTM and CDR2 ANQGSEA. In nucleotides, the CDR3 is TGCAGCGTGGGACAGCCAAACACTGAAGCTTTCTTT. Protein sequence: CSVGQPNTEAFF.

This rearrangement joins TRBV29-1 to TRBJ1-4, with D unresolved. The CDR3 loop spans 13 amino acids. The V end was cut by 4 bases, the J end by 8 bases, with 14 bases between. From germline, CDR1 is SQVTM and CDR2 ANQGSEA. The CDR3 spells CSVVPGPNEKLFF. Here the CDR3 DNA reads TGCAGCGTTGTACCCGGGCCCAACGAAAAACTGTTTTTT.

The chain recombines TRBV11-2 with TRBJ2-7; D tentatively reads TRBD1 or TRBD2 (5 bases each). Between the trimmed V and J ends, which lost 5 bases and 4 bases, there was a span of 21 bases. Looked up from germline, CDR1 is SGHAT and CDR2 is FQNNGV. The CDR3 totals 16 residues. The DNA of the CDR3 is TGTGCCAGCAGCGCACCCCGGGACGGAGCATTGTACGAGCAGTACTTC. It yields the protein CASSAPRDGALYEQYF.

This chain joins TRBV18 and TRBJ1-2; no firm D call. The germline V gene has CDR1 KGHSH and CDR2 LQKENI. This CDR3 region has 17 residues. The ends were cut back, 5 bases at V and 3 bases at J, with 22 bases in the middle. The CDR3 spells CASSMDRAPSAHYGYTF. The CDR3 nucleotides read TGTGCCAGCTCAATGGATAGGGCCCCATCGGCCCACTATGGCTACACCTTC. Using reference TRBV18 and TRBJ1-2 for the parts outside the CDR3, the full variable domain is NAGVMQNPRHLVRRRGQEARLRCSPMKGHSHVYWYRQLPEEGLKFMVYLQKENIIDESGMPKERFSAEFPKEGPSILRIQQVVRGDSAAYFCASSMDRAPSAHYGYTFGSGTRLTVV.

The rearrangement joins TRBV7-2 to TRBJ1-2; D unclear. Trimming removed 1 base from V and 4 bases from J, with 10 bases in between. Germline CDR1 and CDR2: SGHTA and FQGNSA. The CDR3 is made up of 14 amino acids. The chain's CDR3 is CASSLDAVSYGYTF. Here the CDR3 DNA reads TGTGCCAGCAGCTTAGATGCCGTGTCCTATGGCTACACCTTC.

This chain joins TRBV30 and TRBJ1-2; D gene unclear. The germline V gene encodes CDR1 GTSNPN and CDR2 SVGIG (reference sequence). V lost 1 base and J 2 bases, leaving 8 bases between the germline ends. This CDR3 spans 13 amino acids. CDR3 DNA sequence: TGTGCCTGGAGTGGGGCCGCAAACTATGGCTACACCTTC. Protein: CAWSGAANYGYTF.

The V call is TRBV7-2, the J call TRBJ2-6; no clear D gene. CDR1 SGHTA and CDR2 FQGNSA come from the germline V gene. This CDR3 contains 16 residues. Deletions cut 1 base from V and 2 bases from J, with 9 bases between. The CDR3 is CASSLVGSPGANVLTF. DNA for the CDR3: TGTGCCAGCAGCTTAGTGGGATCCCCTGGGGCCAACGTCCTGACTTTC.

The rearrangement uses TRBV7-9 and TRBJ2-7, with D hard to call. The V gene lost 9 bases and the J gene lost 3 bases, with 9 bases spanning the gap. The germline gives CDR1 SEHNR, CDR2 FQNEAQ (reference sequence). The CDR3 is 11 residues long. The CDR3 coding sequence is TGTGCCAGGGACGAGAACTACGAGCAGTACTTC. Its translation: CARDENYEQYF.

In regard to this clone: One end of the junction fails to match germline, which may point to a read error. The genes are TRBV27 and TRBJ1-3; weak D call: TRBD1 (6 bases). The CDR3 consists of 17 residues. Germline V lookup: CDR1 MNHEY, CDR2 SMNVEV (reference sequence). CDR3 nucleotide sequence: TGTGCCAGCAGTATATCAGCGGGGGCAGCAGGAGGAAACACCATATATTTT. Translated: CASSISAGAAGGNTIYF.

The V and J genes are TRBV9 and TRBJ2-1, with 7 bases matching TRBD2. Germline lookup yields CDR1 SGDLS and CDR2 YYNGEE. J gave up 0 bases and V 4 bases, and 7 bases lay outside the gene matches. The CDR3 consists of 16 residues. The CDR3 region has the DNA TGTGCCAGCAGCCGACTAGCAGCTAGCTCCTACAATGAGCAGTTCTTC. Translation gives CASSRLAASSYNEQFF.